These T cell receptor beta chains were read from a single sample in a study of T cell repertoires and Cas9 in healthy adults. Here immunoSEQ multiplex PCR was the method, and the copy in TCRdb shows in-frame clones only, minus some. The sample has some 1,400 clones; around 93% are singletons. The sample was SpCas9-reactive CD4+ effector T cells (CD137+, CD154-, CD25-, CD127+) from PBMCs; culture status not recorded. Receptors were obtained from a human donor in good health. CDR3s include the opening cysteine and the closing phenylalanine or tryptophan. Fields, in order: V gene, D gene, clone size, J gene, CDR3 DNA, CDR3 protein. The D gene is left open where the match is weak. Clone size is shown for a subset of rows, as once, few, many or a class of expanded clone.

V gene: TRBV5-6; D gene: -; clone size: -; J gene: TRBJ2-7; CDR3 DNA: TGTGCCAGCAGCTTCGGAGACGGGGCCCAAAAGCAGTACTTC; CDR3 protein: CASSFGDGAQKQYF
V gene: TRBV11-3; D gene: TRBD2; clone size: -; J gene: TRBJ2-3; CDR3 DNA: TGTGCCAGCAGTTTAGCGGGAGTGGGTAAAGGTACGCAGTATTTT; CDR3 protein: CASSLAGVGKGTQYF
V gene: TRBV4-2; D gene: TRBD2; clone size: -; J gene: TRBJ2-5; CDR3 DNA: TGTGCCAGCAGCTCCAACCCTAGCGGCCAAGAGACCCAGTACTTC; CDR3 protein: CASSSNPSGQETQYF
V gene: TRBV7-3; D gene: -; clone size: once; J gene: TRBJ1-1; CDR3 DNA: TGTGCCAGCAAGGAGGGCAGAAACACTGAAGCTTTCTTT; CDR3 protein: CASKEGRNTEAFF
V gene: TRBV7-2; D gene: -; clone size: -; J gene: TRBJ1-5; CDR3 DNA: TGTGCCAGCAGCTTAAGCAATCAGCCCCAGCATTTT; CDR3 protein: CASSLSNQPQHF
V gene: TRBV4-3; D gene: -; clone size: -; J gene: TRBJ2-1; CDR3 DNA: TGCGCCAGCAGCTCCCAGGGGCGGGGACGGATACTCAATGAGCAGTTCTTC; CDR3 protein: CASSSQGRGRILNEQFF
V gene: TRBV27; D gene: TRBD1; clone size: -; J gene: TRBJ2-5; CDR3 DNA: TGTGCCAGCAGCCCAGGACAGGGTTTAAGAGAGACCCAGTACTTC; CDR3 protein: CASSPGQGLRETQYF
V gene: TRBV28; D gene: -; clone size: -; J gene: TRBJ2-3; CDR3 DNA: TGTGCCAGCACTCCCGGCCGTTCTAGCACAGATACGCAGTATTTT; CDR3 protein: CASTPGRSSTDTQYF
V gene: TRBV5-4; D gene: -; clone size: once; J gene: TRBJ2-3; CDR3 DNA: TGTGCCAGCAGCCCCGACACAGATACGCAGTATTTT; CDR3 protein: CASSPDTDTQYF
V gene: TRBV7-2; D gene: -; clone size: -; J gene: TRBJ2-3; CDR3 DNA: TGTGCCAGCAGCTCACTCAGGGTCTCTAGCACAGATACGCAGTATTTT; CDR3 protein: CASSSLRVSSTDTQYF
V gene: TRBV29-1; D gene: -; clone size: -; J gene: TRBJ2-5; CDR3 DNA: TGCAGCGCCGTCTTAGGATCCTCATCGGGAGAGACCCAGTACTTC; CDR3 protein: CSAVLGSSSGETQYF
V gene: TRBV18; D gene: -; clone size: -; J gene: TRBJ1-1; CDR3 DNA: TGTGCCAGCTCAATCCAGGGGATCAGTGAAGCTTTCTTT; CDR3 protein: CASSIQGISEAFF
V gene: TRBV28; D gene: TRBD2; clone size: -; J gene: TRBJ2-3; CDR3 DNA: TGTGCCAGCAGTCTACCCGTTTCCCTTAGCGGGAGGACCGCAGATACGCAGTATTTT; CDR3 protein: CASSLPVSLSGRTADTQYF
V gene: TRBV7-9; D gene: -; clone size: -; J gene: TRBJ2-1; CDR3 DNA: TGTGCCAGCAGCTGGGCTCAGGTTGAGCAGTTCTTC; CDR3 protein: CASSWAQVEQFF
V gene: TRBV21-1; D gene: -; clone size: -; J gene: TRBJ1-2; CDR3 DNA: TGTGCCAGCAGCAAAGAGGGCCGAAAGGGCCTGGGCTATGGCTACACCTTC; CDR3 protein: CASSKEGRKGLGYGYTF
V gene: TRBV28; D gene: TRBD1; clone size: -; J gene: TRBJ1-2; CDR3 DNA: TGTGCCAGCAGTTCTCTGGGGACAGGGAGGAGGGGTAACTATGGCTACACCTTC; CDR3 protein: CASSSLGTGRRGNYGYTF
V gene: TRBV7-3; D gene: TRBD1; clone size: -; J gene: TRBJ1-2; CDR3 DNA: TGTGCCAGCAGCCCCAACCCGGGACAGGCGGGCTATGGCTACACCTTC; CDR3 protein: CASSPNPGQAGYGYTF
V gene: TRBV10-3; D gene: -; clone size: once; J gene: TRBJ2-3; CDR3 DNA: TGTGCCACTGACCCCAGGGGAACTAGCACAGATACGCAGTATTTT; CDR3 protein: CATDPRGTSTDTQYF
V gene: TRBV10-3; D gene: TRBD2; clone size: -; J gene: TRBJ2-1; CDR3 DNA: TGTGCCATCATTGGTAGCGGGCTATACAATGAGCAGTTCTTC; CDR3 protein: CAIIGSGLYNEQFF
V gene: TRBV18; D gene: -; clone size: -; J gene: TRBJ1-2; CDR3 DNA: TGTGCCAGCTCACCGAGCCAGGACAACTATGGCTACACCTTC; CDR3 protein: CASSPSQDNYGYTF
V gene: TRBV2; D gene: TRBD2; clone size: -; J gene: TRBJ2-3; CDR3 DNA: TGTGCCAGCAGGGGTGTAGCGGGGGCTTCAGCAAGAGATACGCAGTATTTT; CDR3 protein: CASRGVAGASARDTQYF
V gene: TRBV19; D gene: -; clone size: -; J gene: TRBJ1-3; CDR3 DNA: TGTGCCAGTAGTATCCGGCGCTCTGGAAACACCATATATTTT; CDR3 protein: CASSIRRSGNTIYF
V gene: TRBV30; D gene: -; clone size: -; J gene: TRBJ1-1; CDR3 DNA: TGTGCCCGCCGGGGGGGCACTGAAGCTTTCTTT; CDR3 protein: CARRGGTEAFF
V gene: TRBV28; D gene: -; clone size: -; J gene: TRBJ1-6; CDR3 DNA: TGTGCCAGCAACCACCCAAGGGGGGACGTCAGCTCCTATAATTCACCCCTCCACTTT; CDR3 protein: CASNHPRGDVSSYNSPLHF
V gene: TRBV7-2; D gene: -; clone size: -; J gene: TRBJ2-2; CDR3 DNA: TGTGCCAGCAGCCGAGACAGCACCGGGGAGCTGTTTTTT; CDR3 protein: CASSRDSTGELFF
V gene: TRBV5-4; D gene: -; clone size: -; J gene: TRBJ1-1; CDR3 DNA: TGTGCCAGCAGCCCCAAGAGGGCAACGAACACTGAAGCTTTCTTT; CDR3 protein: CASSPKRATNTEAFF
V gene: TRBV30; D gene: -; clone size: -; J gene: TRBJ2-7; CDR3 DNA: TGTGCCGGGGGGGGGCCAGCCGGGGAGTACTTC; CDR3 protein: CAGGGPAGEYF
V gene: TRBV2; D gene: -; clone size: -; J gene: TRBJ1-5; CDR3 DNA: TGTGCCAGCAGTGTAGGCGGGGTTCGGCATTTT; CDR3 protein: CASSVGGVRHF
V gene: TRBV7-8; D gene: -; clone size: -; J gene: TRBJ1-3; CDR3 DNA: TGTGCCAGCAGCTTAAGGGAGTTTACCGCTGGAAACACCATATATTTT; CDR3 protein: CASSLREFTAGNTIYF
V gene: TRBV28; D gene: TRBD2; clone size: few; J gene: TRBJ2-3; CDR3 DNA: TGTGCCAGCAGTTTGGGAGGGGCGGGAGGCACAGATACGCAGTATTTT; CDR3 protein: CASSLGGAGGTDTQYF
V gene: TRBV11-3; D gene: -; clone size: -; J gene: TRBJ2-5; CDR3 DNA: TGTGCCAGCAATTCCGAGCGAGAGACCCAGTACTTC; CDR3 protein: CASNSERETQYF
V gene: TRBV14; D gene: -; clone size: -; J gene: TRBJ2-3; CDR3 DNA: TGTGCCAGCAGCCAAGTCGAGTGGGAAGGGGAATTAAACACAGATACGCAGTATTTT; CDR3 protein: CASSQVEWEGELNTDTQYF
V gene: TRBV7-8; D gene: -; clone size: -; J gene: TRBJ1-4; CDR3 DNA: TGTGCCAGCAGCCCCCGGACTGAAAAACTGTTTTTT; CDR3 protein: CASSPRTEKLFF
V gene: TRBV7-8; D gene: -; clone size: -; J gene: TRBJ1-4; CDR3 DNA: TGTGCCAGCAGCCTGACGGGGTGGGGTGAAAAACTGTTTTTT; CDR3 protein: CASSLTGWGEKLFF
V gene: TRBV9; D gene: -; clone size: -; J gene: TRBJ2-2; CDR3 DNA: TGTGCCAGCAGCGCAGAAAGTAAGGCTAGCGCCGGGGAGCTGTTTTTT; CDR3 protein: CASSAESKASAGELFF
V gene: TRBV18; D gene: -; clone size: -; J gene: TRBJ1-1; CDR3 DNA: TGTGCCAGCTCAAGGTTGGAAGGGAACGGGTTGAACACTGAAGCTTTCTTT; CDR3 protein: CASSRLEGNGLNTEAFF
V gene: TRBV27; D gene: -; clone size: -; J gene: TRBJ2-6; CDR3 DNA: TGTGCCAGTGGCGATAGGAGCTCTGGGGCCAACGTCCTGACTTTC; CDR3 protein: CASGDRSSGANVLTF
V gene: TRBV19; D gene: -; clone size: -; J gene: TRBJ1-4; CDR3 DNA: TGTGCCAGTAGTCCTCAGGTGGCCGGGAATGAAAAACTGTTTTTT; CDR3 protein: CASSPQVAGNEKLFF
V gene: TRBV19; D gene: TRBD2; clone size: -; J gene: TRBJ2-3; CDR3 DNA: TGTGCCAGTACCATTAGCGGGGGGGTGGATACGCAGTATTTT; CDR3 protein: CASTISGGVDTQYF
V gene: TRBV4-1; D gene: -; clone size: -; J gene: TRBJ2-7; CDR3 DNA: TGCGCCAGCAGCCAACTGCGGACCGCCGCCTACGAGCAGTACTTC; CDR3 protein: CASSQLRTAAYEQYF
V gene: TRBV7-9; D gene: -; clone size: -; J gene: TRBJ2-7; CDR3 DNA: TGTGCCAGCAGCCCAAAGGATGTCAGGTCCTACGAGCAGTACTTC; CDR3 protein: CASSPKDVRSYEQYF
V gene: TRBV5-1; D gene: -; clone size: -; J gene: TRBJ2-5; CDR3 DNA: TGCGCCAGCACCCCATCGCGGGAAGAGACCCAGTACTTC; CDR3 protein: CASTPSREETQYF
V gene: TRBV18; D gene: TRBD1; clone size: once; J gene: TRBJ1-4; CDR3 DNA: TGTGCCAGCTCAAACAGGGGGCCTGAAAAACTGTTTTTT; CDR3 protein: CASSNRGPEKLFF
V gene: TRBV4-3; D gene: -; clone size: -; J gene: TRBJ1-1; CDR3 DNA: TGCGCCAGCAGCCAGGGGGTGAACACTGAAGCTTTCTTT; CDR3 protein: CASSQGVNTEAFF
V gene: TRBV27; D gene: TRBD2; clone size: once; J gene: TRBJ2-2; CDR3 DNA: TGTGCCAGCAGTTTCAGGCGGGGGGGCCTGGTCGGGGAGCTGTTTTTT; CDR3 protein: CASSFRRGGLVGELFF
V gene: TRBV6-6; D gene: TRBD1; clone size: -; J gene: TRBJ2-7; CDR3 DNA: TGTGCCAGCAGTTTCGAGACAGGGGGCTACGAGCAGTACTTC; CDR3 protein: CASSFETGGYEQYF
V gene: TRBV19; D gene: TRBD1; clone size: -; J gene: TRBJ2-2; CDR3 DNA: TGTGCCAGTACTCAGGGGGCGGGAACCGGGGAGCTGTTTTTT; CDR3 protein: CASTQGAGTGELFF
V gene: TRBV4-2; D gene: TRBD2; clone size: -; J gene: TRBJ2-1; CDR3 DNA: TGTGCCAGCAGCCAAGATTTGAAACTAGCGGGCGGGAATGAGCAGTTCTTC; CDR3 protein: CASSQDLKLAGGNEQFF
V gene: TRBV18; D gene: -; clone size: -; J gene: TRBJ2-6; CDR3 DNA: TGTGCCAGCTCACCTTCCGGGCCCGACCCTATTGGGGCCAACGTCCTGACTTTC; CDR3 protein: CASSPSGPDPIGANVLTF
V gene: TRBV27; D gene: TRBD2; clone size: -; J gene: TRBJ2-6; CDR3 DNA: TGTGCCAGCTGCCGATGGGGGGGTTACACTGGGGCCAACGTCCTGACTTTC; CDR3 protein: CASCRWGGYTGANVLTF
V gene: TRBV7-9; D gene: -; clone size: -; J gene: TRBJ2-2; CDR3 DNA: TGTGCCAGCAGCTTAGGCACCGGGGAGCTGTTTTTT; CDR3 protein: CASSLGTGELFF
V gene: TRBV7-2; D gene: -; clone size: -; J gene: TRBJ1-6; CDR3 DNA: TGTGCCAGCAGCTTAGTGGCAGGGACGGGTTCACCCCTCCACTTT; CDR3 protein: CASSLVAGTGSPLHF
V gene: TRBV5-4; D gene: TRBD2; clone size: -; J gene: TRBJ2-3; CDR3 DNA: TGTGCCAGCAGCAGAAACCTCCGGGACTATGGCACAGATACGCAGTATTTT; CDR3 protein: CASSRNLRDYGTDTQYF
V gene: TRBV5-6; D gene: -; clone size: few; J gene: TRBJ1-2; CDR3 DNA: TGTGCCAGCAGCTTACCCGGACAGAACTATGGCTACACCTTC; CDR3 protein: CASSLPGQNYGYTF